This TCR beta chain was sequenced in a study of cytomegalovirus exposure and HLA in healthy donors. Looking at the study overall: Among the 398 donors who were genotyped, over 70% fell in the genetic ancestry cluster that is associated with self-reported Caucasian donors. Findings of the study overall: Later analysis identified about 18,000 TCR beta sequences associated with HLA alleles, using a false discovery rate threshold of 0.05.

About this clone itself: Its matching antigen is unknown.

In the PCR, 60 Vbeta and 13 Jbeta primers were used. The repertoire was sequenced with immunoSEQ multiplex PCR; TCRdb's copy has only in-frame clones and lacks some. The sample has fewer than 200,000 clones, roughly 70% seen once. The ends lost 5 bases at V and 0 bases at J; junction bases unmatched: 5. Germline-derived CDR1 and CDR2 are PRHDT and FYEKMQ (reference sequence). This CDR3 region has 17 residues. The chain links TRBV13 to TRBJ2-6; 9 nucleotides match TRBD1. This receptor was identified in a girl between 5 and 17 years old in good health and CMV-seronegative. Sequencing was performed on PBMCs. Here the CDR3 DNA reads TGTGCCAGCAGCCCCAGACAGGGGGACTCTGGGGCCAACGTCCTGACTTTC. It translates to CASSPRQGDSGANVLTF.